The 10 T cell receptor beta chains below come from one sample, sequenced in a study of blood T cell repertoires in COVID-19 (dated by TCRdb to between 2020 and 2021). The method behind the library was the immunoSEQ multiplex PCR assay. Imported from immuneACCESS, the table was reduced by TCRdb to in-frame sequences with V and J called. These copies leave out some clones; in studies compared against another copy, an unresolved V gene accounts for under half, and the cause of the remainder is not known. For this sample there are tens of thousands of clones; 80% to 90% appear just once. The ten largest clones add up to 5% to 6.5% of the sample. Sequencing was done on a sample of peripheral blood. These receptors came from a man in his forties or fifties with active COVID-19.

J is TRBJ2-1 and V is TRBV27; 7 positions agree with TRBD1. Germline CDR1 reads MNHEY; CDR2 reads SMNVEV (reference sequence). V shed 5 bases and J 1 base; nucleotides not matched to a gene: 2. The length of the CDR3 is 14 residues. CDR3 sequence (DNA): TGTGCCAGCAGTCCAGGGGGTTCCTACAATGAGCAGTTCTTC. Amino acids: CASSPGGSYNEQFF.

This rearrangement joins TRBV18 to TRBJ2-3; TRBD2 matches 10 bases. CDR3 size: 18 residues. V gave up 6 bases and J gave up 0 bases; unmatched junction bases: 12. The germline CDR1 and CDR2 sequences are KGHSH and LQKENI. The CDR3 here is CASSPEERGGPSTDTQYF. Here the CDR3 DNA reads TGTGCCAGCTCCCCCGAGGAGCGGGGGGGACCTAGCACAGATACGCAGTATTTT.

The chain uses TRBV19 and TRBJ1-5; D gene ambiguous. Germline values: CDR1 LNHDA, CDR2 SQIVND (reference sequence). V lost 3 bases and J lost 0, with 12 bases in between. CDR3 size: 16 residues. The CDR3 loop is CASSMQTLYSNQPQHF. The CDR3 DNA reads TGTGCCAGTAGTATGCAGACACTTTATAGCAATCAGCCCCAGCATTTT.

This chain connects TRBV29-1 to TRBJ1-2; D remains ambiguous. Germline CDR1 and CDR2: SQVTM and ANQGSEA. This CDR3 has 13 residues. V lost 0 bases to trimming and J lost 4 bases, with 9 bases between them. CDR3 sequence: CSVEENAGYGYTF. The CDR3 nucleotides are TGCAGCGTTGAAGAAAACGCGGGCTATGGCTACACCTTC.

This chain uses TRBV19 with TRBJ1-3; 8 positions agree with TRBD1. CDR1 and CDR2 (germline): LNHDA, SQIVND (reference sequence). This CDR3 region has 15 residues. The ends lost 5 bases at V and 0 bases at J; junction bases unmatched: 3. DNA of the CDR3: TGTGCCAGTAGTTTACAGGGGGTCTCTGGAAACACCATATATTTT. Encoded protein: CASSLQGVSGNTIYF.

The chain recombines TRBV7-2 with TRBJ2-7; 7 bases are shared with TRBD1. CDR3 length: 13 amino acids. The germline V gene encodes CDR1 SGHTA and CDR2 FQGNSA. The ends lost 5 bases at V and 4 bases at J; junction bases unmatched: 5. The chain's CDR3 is CASSTQTGYEQYF. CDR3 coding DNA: TGTGCCAGCAGCACCCAGACAGGGTACGAGCAGTACTTC.

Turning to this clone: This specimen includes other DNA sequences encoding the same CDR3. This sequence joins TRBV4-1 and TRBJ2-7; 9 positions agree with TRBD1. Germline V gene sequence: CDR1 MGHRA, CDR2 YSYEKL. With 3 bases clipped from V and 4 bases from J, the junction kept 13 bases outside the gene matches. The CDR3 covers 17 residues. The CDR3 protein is CASSQDSSGTGQYEQYF. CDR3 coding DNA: TGCGCCAGCAGCCAGGACAGTTCCGGGACAGGGCAATACGAGCAGTACTTC.

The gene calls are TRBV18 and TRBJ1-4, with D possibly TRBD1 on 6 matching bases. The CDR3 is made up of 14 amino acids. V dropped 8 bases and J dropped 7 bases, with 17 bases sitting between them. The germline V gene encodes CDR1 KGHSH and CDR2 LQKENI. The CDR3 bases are TGTGCCAGCCAGACCGTCGGGGACACTGAAAAACTGTTTTTT. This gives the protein CASQTVGDTEKLFF.

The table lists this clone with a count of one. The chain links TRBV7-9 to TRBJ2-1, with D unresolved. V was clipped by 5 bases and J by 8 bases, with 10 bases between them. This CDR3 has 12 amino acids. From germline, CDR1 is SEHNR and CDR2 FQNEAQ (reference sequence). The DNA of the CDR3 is TGTGCCAGCAGCCGTACAGCTTATGAGCAGTTCTTC. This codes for CASSRTAYEQFF.

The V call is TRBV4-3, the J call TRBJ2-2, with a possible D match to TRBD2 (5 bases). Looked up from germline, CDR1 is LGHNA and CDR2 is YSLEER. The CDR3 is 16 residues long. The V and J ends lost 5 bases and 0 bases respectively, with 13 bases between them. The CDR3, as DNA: TGCGCCAGCAGCTTGGAGGAGCTTTCGAACACCGGGGAGCTGTTTTTT. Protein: CASSLEELSNTGELFF.